These 29 T cell receptor beta chains were sequenced from one sample in a study of human versus mouse CDR3 diversity and MHC coevolution. Profiling relied on immunoSEQ multiplex PCR, and the TCRdb table lists in-frame clones only, not all of them. The sample records about 83,000 clones, 80% to 95% being singletons. Source material: naive CD4+ T cells from blood. The subset here: CD45RO-negative CD62L-positive naive CD4 T cells. The origin of the receptors is a person aged 30 to 70 in good health.

This chain links TRBV5-1 with TRBJ2-1, with TRBD1 identical over 8 bases. The CDR3 sequence is 16 residues long. With V trimmed by 0 bases and J by 5 bases, 7 bases remained unmatched. Germline assignment: CDR1 SGHRS and CDR2 YFSETQ. Here the CDR3 reads CASSLGDRGLHNEQFF. As DNA, the CDR3 is TGCGCCAGCAGCTTGGGAGACAGGGGTCTCCACAATGAGCAGTTCTTC.

The CDR3 loop reads CASSLTSGGTYEQYF. The CDR3 DNA sequence: TGTGCCAGCAGCCTGACTAGCGGGGGGACTTACGAGCAGTACTTC. The genes are TRBV11-2 and TRBJ2-5, with 13 bases identical to TRBD2. The end of the DNA fits TRBJ2-7 better, so the J call may be wrong. This CDR3 region has 15 residues. CDR1 and CDR2 from the germline V gene are SGHAT and FQNNGV.

The rearrangement links TRBV29-1 to TRBJ1-1; 8 bases align to TRBD1. The CDR3 sequence is 14 residues long. Germline CDR1 reads SQVTM; CDR2 reads ANQGSEA. V lost 6 bases to trimming and J lost 1 base; unmatched junction nucleotides: 7. CDR3 protein: CSVPDRAGNTEAFF. The CDR3 DNA reads TGCAGCGTACCGGACAGGGCGGGGAACACTGAAGCTTTCTTT.

The rearrangement uses TRBV11-2 and TRBJ2-5, with D maybe TRBD2 (5 bases). This CDR3 contains 14 residues. From germline, CDR1 is SGHAT and CDR2 FQNNGV. V shed 5 bases and J shed 4 bases, with 14 bases lying between them. CDR3 coding DNA: TGTGCCAGCAGCGCACAAACTAGAGGAGAGACCCAGTACTTC. Translation: CASSAQTRGETQYF. The full variable domain, in which reference TRBV11-2 and TRBJ2-5 provide the parts outside the CDR3, is EAGVAQSPRYKIIEKRQSVAFWCNPISGHATLYWYQQILGQGPKLLIQFQNNGVVDDSQLPKDRFSAERLKGVDSTLKIQPAKLEDSAVYLCASSAQTRGETQYFGPGTRLLVL.

This clone came up a few times. The J gene is TRBJ1-2, the V gene TRBV29-1; 8 nucleotides line up with TRBD1. Germline V gives CDR1 SQVTM, CDR2 ANQGSEA. The CDR3 totals 14 residues. Trimming removed 6 bases from V and 2 bases from J; junction bases left unmatched: 8. CDR3: CSVPPGQGNYGYTF. The CDR3 DNA is TGCAGCGTCCCCCCCGGACAGGGAAACTATGGCTACACCTTC.

The V gene is TRBV19, the J gene TRBJ1-6; 7 bases line up with TRBD1. Germline CDR1 is LNHDA and CDR2 is SQIVND (reference sequence). The V gene end was trimmed by 3 bases and the J gene end by 5 bases; junction bases not matched to a gene: 4. The CDR3 consists of 15 residues. Here the CDR3 DNA reads TGTGCCAGTAGTATCGGACAGGTTGATAATTCACCCCTCCACTTT. Translation gives CASSIGQVDNSPLHF.

The J gene is TRBJ2-7, the V gene TRBV7-9; TRBD2 is a possible D gene (7 bases). Germline CDR1 SEHNR, CDR2 FQNEAQ (reference sequence). The CDR3 covers 14 residues. The germline V and J ends were trimmed by 5 bases and 2 bases, with 13 bases remaining between them. Here the CDR3 reads CASSRRGGTYEQYF. The CDR3 nucleotides are TGTGCCAGCAGCCGCCGCGGGGGCACCTACGAGCAGTACTTC.

The chain employs TRBV27 and TRBJ2-3; D is uncertain. V shed 5 bases and J shed 1 base, with 10 bases lying between them. The CDR3 loop spans 14 amino acids. CDR1 MNHEY and CDR2 SMNVEV come from the germline V gene (reference sequence). CDR3 nucleotides: TGTGCCAGCAGTCCCGGCCGGGGCACAGATACGCAGTATTTT. It yields the protein CASSPGRGTDTQYF.

The J gene is TRBJ2-1, the V gene TRBV11-2; D perhaps matches TRBD2 (5 bases). The CDR3 loop spans 14 amino acids. CDR1 is SGHAT, CDR2 FQNNGV, per germline. Trimming pared 2 bases from V and 5 bases from J, leaving 10 bases between. The chain's CDR3 is CASSLRYGNNEQFF. CDR3 nucleotides: TGTGCCAGCAGCTTACGCTACGGGAACAATGAGCAGTTCTTC.

V is TRBV7-2 and J is TRBJ1-2; no firm D call. This CDR3 has 13 amino acids. Per the germline V gene, CDR1 is SGHTA and CDR2 is FQGNSA. V shed 5 bases and J shed 6 bases, with 13 bases lying between them. The DNA of the CDR3 is TGTGCCAGCAGCCTCACCCCATCGGATGGCTACACCTTC. It specifies CASSLTPSDGYTF.

This chain joins TRBV29-1 and TRBJ2-1; maybe TRBD2 (6 bases). V gave up 5 bases and J gave up 6 bases, with 23 bases separating them. The germline V gene has CDR1 SQVTM and CDR2 ANQGSEA. The CDR3 extends over 16 amino acids. The CDR3 sequence is CSVSWAGGILGNEQFF. Written as DNA, the CDR3 is TGCAGCGTTTCGTGGGCAGGAGGGATACTTGGCAATGAGCAGTTCTTC.

The chain links TRBV10-3 to TRBJ1-1; D not certain. The germline V gene encodes CDR1 ENHRY and CDR2 SYGVKD. V gave up 4 bases and J gave up 0 bases, with 9 bases separating them. The CDR3 consists of 14 residues. This chain's CDR3 is CAISVGEMNTEAFF. The CDR3 DNA is TGTGCCATCAGTGTAGGAGAGATGAACACTGAAGCTTTCTTT.

This clone turned up a few times. DNA of the CDR3: TGTGCCATCAGGAGGGGGCTAGGCCAGCCCCAGCATTTT. This codes for CAIRRGLGQPQHF. This chain connects TRBV10-3 to TRBJ1-5, with 7 bases identical to TRBD1. Trimming cost V 6 bases and J 7 bases; bases outside gene matches: 6. There are 13 residues in the CDR3. Per the germline V gene, CDR1 is ENHRY and CDR2 is SYGVKD.

V and J are TRBV4-1 and TRBJ2-1; 9 positions agree with TRBD2. The length of the CDR3 is 15 residues. J gave up 9 bases and V 4 bases, and 10 bases lay outside the gene matches. CDR1 and CDR2 from the germline V gene are MGHRA and YSYEKL. The chain's CDR3 is CASSPRGKREAEQFF. The CDR3 nucleotides read TGCGCCAGCAGCCCTAGGGGCAAGCGGGAGGCTGAGCAGTTCTTC.

This chain uses TRBV5-4 with TRBJ2-2; 9 nucleotides align to TRBD2. V was clipped by 3 bases and J by 8 bases; unmatched bases: 8. Germline CDR1 and CDR2: SGHNT and YYREEE (reference sequence). CDR3 length: 15 amino acids. The CDR3 here is CASSSDASGEGELFF. For the CDR3, the DNA is TGTGCCAGCAGCTCGGATGCTAGCGGGGAAGGGGAGCTGTTTTTT.

V and J are TRBV28 and TRBJ1-5; 7 bases map to TRBD1. Germline CDR1 reads MDHEN; CDR2 reads SYDVKM. V gave up 9 bases and J gave up 7 bases; unmatched junction bases: 12. The CDR3 runs to 14 residues. CDR3 bases: TGTGCCAGTAAAACCACAGGGGATTGGCAGCCCCAGCATTTT. Translating gives CASKTTGDWQPQHF.

The count of this clone is one. The rearrangement links TRBV19 to TRBJ2-1; 9 bases match TRBD2. CDR1 LNHDA and CDR2 SQIVND come from the germline V gene (reference sequence). CDR3 length: 14 amino acids. Trimming at V came to 6 bases and at J to 8 bases, leaving 8 bases not matched to a gene. The CDR3 DNA reads TGTGCCAGTAGATCGGATAGCGGGAGCGATGAGCAGTTCTTC. This translates into CASRSDSGSDEQFF. Filled out from reference TRBV19 and TRBJ2-1, the complete variable domain reads DGGITQSPKYLFRKEGQNVTLSCEQNLNHDAMYWYRQDPGQGLRLIYYSQIVNDFQKGDIAEGYSVSREKKESFPLTVTSAQKNPTAFYLCASRSDSGSDEQFFGPGTRLTVL.

The chain employs TRBV15 and TRBJ1-2; no firm D call. Germline CDR1 is LNHNV and CDR2 is YYDKDF (reference sequence). Trimming left V 0 bases short and J 5 bases short, with 13 bases between. The CDR3 contains 15 residues. The CDR3 loop reads CATSRESGFGYGYTF. DNA of the CDR3: TGTGCCACCAGCAGAGAGTCGGGTTTTGGGTATGGCTACACCTTC.

This clone was seen just once. The genes are TRBV27 and TRBJ1-2, with 12 bases aligning to TRBD1. Trimming at V came to 6 bases and at J to 2 bases, leaving 4 bases not matched to a gene. The CDR3 runs to 15 residues. Germline V gene lookup returns CDR1 MNHEY and CDR2 SMNVEV (reference sequence). CDR3 nucleotides: TGTGCCAGCAGCCGGGACAGGGGGCGGAACTATGGCTACACCTTC. It codes for CASSRDRGRNYGYTF.

This chain links TRBV4-1 with TRBJ1-1; TRBD1 matches at 11 bases. Germline CDR1 reads MGHRA; CDR2 reads YSYEKL. CDR3 length: 16 amino acids. V lost 3 bases to trimming and J lost 6 bases; unmatched junction nucleotides: 9. The CDR3: CASSQTQDRGPPEAFF. The CDR3 region has the DNA TGCGCCAGCAGCCAGACGCAGGACAGGGGGCCCCCTGAAGCTTTCTTT.

This sequence joins TRBV4-1 and TRBJ2-5; D perhaps matches TRBD2 (5 bases). There are 13 residues in the CDR3. Trimming removed 4 bases at V and 5 bases at J, with 11 bases between. Looked up from germline, CDR1 is MGHRA and CDR2 is YSYEKL. CDR3 in amino acids: CASSLAIAETQYF. The CDR3, as DNA: TGCGCCAGCAGCCTAGCCATAGCGGAGACCCAGTACTTC.

This chain uses TRBV6-1 with TRBJ2-1; D might be TRBD2 (6 bases). Germline lookup yields CDR1 MNHNS and CDR2 SASEGT. V dropped 7 bases and J dropped 4 bases, with 11 bases sitting between them. The CDR3 sequence is 13 residues long. Here the CDR3 DNA reads TGTGCCAGCATGTGGGGAGGTTACAATGAGCAGTTCTTC. Its translation is CASMWGGYNEQFF.

This chain joins TRBV27 and TRBJ2-7; perhaps TRBD2 as D (5 bases). V dropped 2 bases and J dropped 7 bases, with 18 bases sitting between them. The CDR3 has 15 amino acids. Germline V lookup: CDR1 MNHEY, CDR2 SMNVEV (reference sequence). The CDR3 protein is CASSLVLSGWGEQYF. The CDR3 coding sequence is TGTGCCAGCAGTTTAGTATTGAGCGGCTGGGGTGAGCAGTACTTC.

V gene TRBV7-6 combines with J gene TRBJ2-3; TRBD1 matches 8 bases. CDR1 SGHVS and CDR2 FNYEAQ come from the germline V gene. The CDR3 covers 16 residues. Trimming removed 5 bases from V and 4 bases from J; junction bases left unmatched: 11. The CDR3 loop reads CASSRGSGGFSDTQYF. In DNA, the CDR3 is TGTGCCAGCAGCAGGGGGTCAGGGGGCTTCTCAGATACGCAGTATTTT. The entire variable domain, with the rest obtained from reference TRBV7-6 and TRBJ2-3, is as follows: GAGVSQSPRYKVTKRGQDVALRCDPISGHVSLYWYRQALGQGPEFLTYFNYEAQQDKSGLPNDRFSAERPEGSISTLTIQRTEQRDSAMYRCASSRGSGGFSDTQYFGPGTRLTVL.

This chain connects TRBV28 to TRBJ1-3; maybe TRBD1 (6 bases). CDR1 is MDHEN and CDR2 is SYDVKM in the germline V gene. This CDR3 spans 16 amino acids. V was trimmed by 3 bases and J by 0 bases, leaving 12 bases between them. In DNA, the CDR3 is TGTGCCAGCAGTTTCTCGGGAGGGGGCTCTGGAAACACCATATATTTT. It yields the protein CASSFSGGGSGNTIYF.

The chain employs TRBV6-5 and TRBJ2-7; no firm D call. The CDR3 sequence is 15 residues long. Germline CDR1 and CDR2: MNHEY and SVGAGI. Trimming took 2 bases from V and 0 from J, leaving 11 bases between them. The CDR3, as DNA: TGTGCCAGCAGTTACGCAGGTGGTAGCTCCTACGAGCAGTACTTC. Translation gives CASSYAGGSSYEQYF.

This sequence joins TRBV19 and TRBJ2-1, with 9 bases that match TRBD2. The V segment lost 6 bases and the J segment 12 bases; nucleotides outside the gene matches: 18. The CDR3 consists of 16 residues. Germline V gene data show CDR1 as LNHDA and CDR2 as SQIVND (reference sequence). CDR3 protein: CASRQGPGLAFVGQFF. The CDR3 DNA follows: TGTGCCAGTAGGCAGGGGCCGGGACTAGCCTTCGTGGGGCAGTTCTTC.

The chain carries TRBV25-1 and TRBJ1-1, with a tentative D call TRBD1 (5 bases). The CDR3 has 11 residues. CDR1 is MGHDK and CDR2 is SYGVNS in the germline V gene. V was pared by 8 bases and J by 3 bases, with 7 bases between. The CDR3 nucleotides are TGTGCCAGCGCAGGGTACACTGAAGCTTTCTTT. It codes for CASAGYTEAFF.

The chain is built from TRBV4-2 and TRBJ2-1, with D hard to call. Between the trimmed V and J ends, which lost 2 bases and 4 bases, there was a span of 12 bases. CDR1 LGHNA and CDR2 YNFKEQ come from the germline V gene. This CDR3 region has 15 residues. The CDR3 protein is CASSQTTAAYNEQFF. CDR3 nucleotide sequence: TGTGCCAGCAGCCAAACTACCGCTGCATACAATGAGCAGTTCTTC.